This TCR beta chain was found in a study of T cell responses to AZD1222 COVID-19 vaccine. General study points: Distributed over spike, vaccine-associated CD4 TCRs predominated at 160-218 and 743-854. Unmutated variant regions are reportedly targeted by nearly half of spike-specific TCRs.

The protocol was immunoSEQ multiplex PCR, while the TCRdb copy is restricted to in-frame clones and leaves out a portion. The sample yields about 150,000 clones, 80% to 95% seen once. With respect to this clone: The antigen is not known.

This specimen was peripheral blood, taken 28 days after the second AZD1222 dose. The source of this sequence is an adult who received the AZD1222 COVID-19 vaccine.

CDR3 region: CASSHGRTGNTIYF. The CDR3 DNA follows: TGTGCCAGCAGCCACGGACGGACAGGAAACACCATATATTTT. V usage is TRBV3-1 (or the pseudogene TRBV3-2) and J usage is TRBJ1-3, with D perhaps matching TRBD1 (5 bases). CDR1 and CDR2 from the germline V gene are LGHDT and YNNKEL (reference sequence). The CDR3 length is 14 residues. With 3 bases removed from V and 4 bases from J, the gap between germline ends came to 10 bases.